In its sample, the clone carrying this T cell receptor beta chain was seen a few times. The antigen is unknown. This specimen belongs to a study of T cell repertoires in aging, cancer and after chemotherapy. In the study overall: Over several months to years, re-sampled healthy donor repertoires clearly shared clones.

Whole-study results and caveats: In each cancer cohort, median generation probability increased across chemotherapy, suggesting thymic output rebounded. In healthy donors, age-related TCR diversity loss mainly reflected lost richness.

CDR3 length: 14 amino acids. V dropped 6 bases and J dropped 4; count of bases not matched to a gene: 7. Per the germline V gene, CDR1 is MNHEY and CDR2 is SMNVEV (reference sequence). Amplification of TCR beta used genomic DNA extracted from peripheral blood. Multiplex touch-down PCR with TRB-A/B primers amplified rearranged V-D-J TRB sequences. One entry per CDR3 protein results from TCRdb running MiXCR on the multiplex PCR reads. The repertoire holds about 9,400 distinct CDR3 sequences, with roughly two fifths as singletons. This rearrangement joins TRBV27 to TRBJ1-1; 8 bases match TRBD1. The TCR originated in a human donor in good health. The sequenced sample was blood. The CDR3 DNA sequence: TGTGCCAGCAGGCACAGGGGGGTTCGCACTGAAGCTTTCTTT. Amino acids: CASRHRGVRTEAFF.